The 20 T cell receptor beta chains below all came from one sample that was sequenced in a study of control samples from healthy donors and cancer patients (dated by TCRdb to about 2020). To prepare the library, the immunoSEQ multiplex PCR assay was applied. TCRdb retrieved this table from immuneACCESS and kept in-frame rearrangements only. Not all clones are present; in checked studies, unresolved V genes account for under half, and no reason is known for the remainder. This sample's table contains approximately 190,000 clones. Clones ranked in the top ten supply approximately 2.2% of the sample. The sample consisted of blood. Every receptor here comes from a woman aged 30 to 39 in good health.

This chain joins TRBV29-1 and TRBJ1-2, with D possibly matching TRBD1 (6 bases). Germline V gene sequence: CDR1 SQVTM, CDR2 ANQGSEA. The CDR3 covers 13 residues. The V and J ends lost 4 bases and 4 bases respectively, with 13 bases between them. The CDR3 reads CSVAGARVYGYTF. CDR3 bases: TGCAGCGTTGCAGGGGCGCGGGTCTATGGCTACACCTTC.

The chain recombines TRBV27 with TRBJ2-1; maybe TRBD1 (5 bases). Trimming took 3 bases from V and 0 from J, leaving 9 bases between them. This CDR3 is built from 15 residues. Per the germline V gene, CDR1 is MNHEY and CDR2 is SMNVEV (reference sequence). CDR3 amino acids: CASSLITGSYNEQFF. CDR3 nucleotide sequence: TGTGCCAGCAGTTTGATTACAGGCTCCTACAATGAGCAGTTCTTC.

V and J are TRBV3-1 (or the pseudogene TRBV3-2) and TRBJ1-3, with no clear D. V lost 6 bases, J lost 4 bases, and 7 bases lay in between. The CDR3 covers 12 residues. Germline CDR1 LGHDT, CDR2 YNNKEL (reference sequence). The CDR3 here is CASRSQGNTIYF. CDR3 nucleotides: TGTGCCAGCAGATCTCAGGGAAACACCATATATTTT.

The genes are TRBV5-5 and TRBJ1-2; a possible D gene is TRBD1 (6 bases). The CDR3 consists of 16 residues. Germline lookup yields CDR1 SGHKS and CDR2 YYEKEE (reference sequence). V was trimmed by 5 bases and J by 0 bases, leaving 17 bases between them. CDR3 residues: CASRRPGGGSNYGYTF. The CDR3, as DNA: TGTGCCAGCAGGAGACCCGGGGGCGGGTCTAACTATGGCTACACCTTC.

The CDR3 DNA reads as TGTGCCAGCAGCTTGATAGTCAGGGCTCTTAGCAATCAGCCCCAGCATTTT. Translated, it gives CASSLIVRALSNQPQHF. The V and J genes are TRBV5-8 and TRBJ1-5, with TRBD1 as a possible D gene (5 bases). CDR3 size: 17 residues. Germline values: CDR1 SGHTS, CDR2 YDEGEE. V gave up 1 base and J gave up 0 bases, with 14 bases separating them.

The chain links TRBV12-5 to TRBJ2-4, with a possible D match to TRBD2 (6 bases). The CDR3 extends over 16 amino acids. V was pared by 3 bases and J by 4 bases, with 16 bases between. Germline loops: CDR1 LGHNT, CDR2 FRNRAP. The CDR3 loop reads CASGFSLGLEKNIQYF. In DNA form, the CDR3 reads TGTGCTAGTGGTTTCAGTCTGGGACTCGAGAAAAACATTCAGTACTTC. Looking up the rest from reference TRBV12-5 and TRBJ2-4 gives the full variable domain: DARVTQTPRHKVTEMGQEVTMRCQPILGHNTVFWYRQTMMQGLELLAYFRNRAPLDDSGMPKDRFSAEMPDATLATLKIQPSEPRDSAVYFCASGFSLGLEKNIQYFGAGTRLSVL.

V and J are TRBV19 and TRBJ1-2, with 9 bases lining up with TRBD1. CDR1 and CDR2 (germline): LNHDA, SQIVND (reference sequence). CDR3 length: 13 residues. Trimming at V came to 4 bases and at J to 7 bases, leaving 4 bases not matched to a gene. The CDR3 is CASSRGTGLGYTF. CDR3 bases: TGTGCCAGTAGTAGGGGGACAGGGCTTGGCTACACCTTC.

The V gene is TRBV18, the J gene TRBJ1-3, with D perhaps matching TRBD1 (5 bases). Looked up from germline, CDR1 is KGHSH and CDR2 is LQKENI. The CDR3 is 16 amino acids. Trimming took 3 bases from V and 2 from J, leaving 14 bases between them. In DNA form, the CDR3 reads TGTGCCAGCTCACCGGTCCAGGGAGAAACTGGAAACACCATATATTTT. This translates into CASSPVQGETGNTIYF.

The chain is built from TRBV6-2 or TRBV6-3 and TRBJ1-2, with 7 nucleotides matching TRBD1. The CDR3 spans 12 residues. V dropped 2 bases and J dropped 6; count of bases not matched to a gene: 0. Germline assignment: CDR1 MNHEY and CDR2 SVGEGT. The CDR3 DNA sequence: TGTGCCAGCAGTTACGACAGGGATGGCTACACCTTC. Its protein product is CASSYDRDGYTF.

The chain recombines TRBV15 with TRBJ1-1; D is unresolved. The germline gives CDR1 LNHNV, CDR2 YYDKDF (reference sequence). The CDR3 is 14 residues long. Trimming removed 4 bases from V and 0 bases from J, with 9 bases in between. The DNA of the CDR3 is TGTGCCACCAGCATAAAGAGGGTGAACACTGAAGCTTTCTTT. It translates to CATSIKRVNTEAFF.

The chain carries TRBV19 and TRBJ2-1; weak D call: TRBD2 (6 bases). Germline-derived CDR1 and CDR2 are LNHDA and SQIVND (reference sequence). There are 14 residues in the CDR3. Trimming left V 4 bases short and J 10 bases short, with 17 bases between. The DNA for the CDR3 is TGTGCCAGTAGTACACCCTTACTAGGAGGGGAGCAGTTCTTC. Translated, it gives CASSTPLLGGEQFF. The variable domain in full, with the rest retrieved from reference TRBV19 and TRBJ2-1, is DGGITQSPKYLFRKEGQNVTLSCEQNLNHDAMYWYRQDPGQGLRLIYYSQIVNDFQKGDIAEGYSVSREKKESFPLTVTSAQKNPTAFYLCASSTPLLGGEQFFGPGTRLTVL.

V usage is TRBV7-2 and J usage is TRBJ1-4, with 10 bases lining up with TRBD1. CDR1 is SGHTA and CDR2 is FQGNSA in the germline V gene. This CDR3 comprises 14 residues. V was clipped by 3 bases and J by 5 bases; unmatched bases: 0. The CDR3 nucleotides read TGTGCCAGCAGCTTGACAGGGGGCAATGAAAAACTGTTTTTT. This codes for CASSLTGGNEKLFF.

CDR3 nucleotides: TGTGCCACCAGCAGAGATCGGGGGTCTTCTGGAAACACCATATATTTT. Its protein is CATSRDRGSSGNTIYF. The V and J genes are TRBV15 and TRBJ1-3, with D perhaps TRBD1 (5 bases). V lost 0 bases and J lost 1, with 10 bases in between. Germline CDR1 is LNHNV and CDR2 is YYDKDF (reference sequence). This CDR3 spans 16 amino acids.

The chain uses TRBV5-1 and TRBJ2-1; D ambiguous. The CDR3 spans 18 residues. The V end was cut by 1 base, the J end by 4 bases, with 21 bases between. Germline CDR1 SGHRS, CDR2 YFSETQ. CDR3 nucleotide sequence: TGCGCCAGCAGCTTGTCGGGTTTCGGGCCACGAGTATACAATGAGCAGTTCTTC. Its protein product is CASSLSGFGPRVYNEQFF.

The chain has TRBV7-8 and TRBJ2-5; 7 bases line up with TRBD1. The CDR3 length is 15 residues. V lost 2 bases to trimming and J lost 4 bases; unmatched junction nucleotides: 7. CDR1 is SGHVS and CDR2 is FQNEAQ in the germline V gene. The DNA for the CDR3 is TGTGCCAGCAGCTTAATGGACAGGAGGACAGAGACCCAGTACTTC. It is translated as CASSLMDRRTETQYF.

This chain connects TRBV19 to TRBJ1-2; TRBD1 agrees at 9 bases. The CDR3 runs to 13 residues. Germline CDR1 is LNHDA and CDR2 is SQIVND (reference sequence). V was pared by 5 bases and J by 9 bases, with 7 bases of the junction left unmatched. CDR3 residues: CASSPGQGTSYTF. In DNA form, the CDR3 reads TGTGCCAGTAGTCCGGGACAGGGCACAAGCTACACCTTC. Complete variable domain (other parts from reference TRBV19 and TRBJ1-2): DGGITQSPKYLFRKEGQNVTLSCEQNLNHDAMYWYRQDPGQGLRLIYYSQIVNDFQKGDIAEGYSVSREKKESFPLTVTSAQKNPTAFYLCASSPGQGTSYTFGSGTRLTVV.

The rearrangement links TRBV4-2 to TRBJ1-2; D not resolved. Trimming left V 2 bases short and J 8 bases short, with 6 bases between. Germline V gene data show CDR1 as LGHNA and CDR2 as YNFKEQ. The CDR3 covers 11 residues. The CDR3 here is CASSQMGGYTF. The DNA for the CDR3 is TGTGCCAGCAGCCAAATGGGAGGCTACACCTTC.

CDR3 sequence reads: CASSSGTGRGELFF. The CDR3 DNA sequence: TGTGCCAGCAGCAGCGGGACAGGGAGGGGGGAGCTGTTTTTT. This chain links TRBV9 with TRBJ2-2, with 9 bases aligning to TRBD1. This CDR3 region has 14 residues. V lost 4 bases and J lost 8; bases outside the gene matches: 6. Germline-derived CDR1 and CDR2 are SGDLS and YYNGEE. The full variable domain, rest sourced from reference TRBV9 and TRBJ2-2, is DSGVTQTPKHLITATGQRVTLRCSPRSGDLSVYWYQQSLDQGLQFLIQYYNGEERAKGNILERFSAQQFPDLHSELNLSSLELGDSALYFCASSSGTGRGELFFGEGSRLTVL.

This chain uses TRBV19 with TRBJ2-1; 8 nucleotides line up with TRBD1. The CDR3 has 15 residues. V trimming: 6 bases; J trimming: 11 bases; junction bases outside the gene matches: 15. Looked up from germline, CDR1 is LNHDA and CDR2 is SQIVND (reference sequence). As DNA, the CDR3 is TGTGCCAGTAGCACTATTGGGATCCAGGGGGCGAAGCAGTTCTTC. Translated: CASSTIGIQGAKQFF.

This sequence joins TRBV6-5 and TRBJ1-1; weak D call: TRBD1 (5 bases). This CDR3 region has 15 residues. From germline, CDR1 is MNHEY and CDR2 SVGAGI. V was cut by 0 bases and J by 5 bases, with 13 bases left in between. This CDR3 is CASSYSRGIGTEAFF. CDR3 nucleotides: TGTGCCAGCAGTTACTCGAGGGGTATAGGGACTGAAGCTTTCTTT.